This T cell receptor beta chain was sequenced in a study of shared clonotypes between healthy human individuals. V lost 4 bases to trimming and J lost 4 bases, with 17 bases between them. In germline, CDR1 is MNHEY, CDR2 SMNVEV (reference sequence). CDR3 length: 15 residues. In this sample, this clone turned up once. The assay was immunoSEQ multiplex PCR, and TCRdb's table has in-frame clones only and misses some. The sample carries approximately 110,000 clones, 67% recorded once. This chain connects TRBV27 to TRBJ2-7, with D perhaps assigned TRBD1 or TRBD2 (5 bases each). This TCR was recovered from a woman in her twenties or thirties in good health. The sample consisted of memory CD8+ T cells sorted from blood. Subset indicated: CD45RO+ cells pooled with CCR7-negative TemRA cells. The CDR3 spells CASSWARGSGYEQYF. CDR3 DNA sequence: TGTGCCAGCAGTTGGGCGAGGGGTTCCGGGTACGAGCAGTACTTC.